Below are 7 T cell receptor beta chains sequenced from a single sample in a study of cytomegalovirus exposure and HLA in healthy donors. PCR used 60 Vbeta primers and 13 Jbeta primers. Produced via immunoSEQ multiplex PCR; TCRdb's table is partial and in-frame only. The sample has 65,000 to 70,000 clones, roughly four fifths seen once. Sequences were obtained from PBMCs. The source of these receptors is a woman aged 25 to 39 in good health and CMV-seropositive.

The V call is TRBV2, the J call TRBJ2-4; 8 nucleotides agree with TRBD2. Germline CDR1 reads SNHLY; CDR2 reads FYNNEI. The CDR3 runs 14 residues. The V segment lost 7 bases and the J segment 7 bases; nucleotides outside the gene matches: 9. The CDR3 reads CASTGGTLGNIQYF. CDR3 DNA: TGTGCCAGCACGGGGGGGACCCTGGGGAACATTCAGTACTTC.

This clone occurred a few times. The chain employs TRBV10-3 and TRBJ1-1; D remains ambiguous. V was shortened by 4 bases and J by 1 base, with 7 bases between the two germline ends. The CDR3 runs to 13 residues. CDR1 and CDR2 (germline): ENHRY, SYGVKD. The CDR3 here is CAISGARNTEAFF. The CDR3 coding sequence is TGTGCCATCAGTGGGGCCCGGAACACTGAAGCTTTCTTT.

This rearrangement joins TRBV28 to TRBJ2-7, with D unclear. CDR3 length: 11 amino acids. Trimming cost V 3 bases and J 6 bases, with 6 bases left between them. Germline CDR1 MDHEN, CDR2 SYDVKM. In DNA, the CDR3 is TGTGCCAGCAGTTTCGCGAGCGAGCAGTACTTC. Protein sequence: CASSFASEQYF.

The V call is TRBV15, the J call TRBJ1-3; possibly TRBD1 for D (6 bases). Germline-derived CDR1 and CDR2 are LNHNV and YYDKDF (reference sequence). Trimming removed 1 base from V and 2 bases from J, with 21 bases in between. CDR3 length equals 19 residues. CDR3: CATSRGRGVIGGPGNTIYF. In DNA, the CDR3 is TGTGCCACCAGCAGAGGCCGGGGTGTGATTGGGGGCCCTGGAAACACCATATATTTT.

This chain connects TRBV15 to TRBJ2-7; no reliable D call. Germline CDR1 is LNHNV and CDR2 is YYDKDF (reference sequence). Deletions cut 0 bases from V and 5 bases from J, with 8 bases between. The CDR3 runs 13 residues. CDR3 sequence reads: CATSRELSDEQYF. CDR3 DNA sequence: TGTGCCACCAGCAGAGAGCTTTCGGACGAGCAGTACTTC. Full variable domain (outside the CDR3, taken from reference TRBV15 and TRBJ2-7): DAMVIQNPRYQVTQFGKPVTLSCSQTLNHNVMYWYQQKSSQAPKLLFHYYDKDFNNEADTPDNFQSRRPNTSFCFLDIRSPGLGDTAMYLCATSRELSDEQYFGPGTRLTVT.

The chain uses TRBV19 and TRBJ2-3; 13 bases align to TRBD2. J was trimmed by 6 bases and V by 6 bases; bases with no gene match: 9. From germline, CDR1 is LNHDA and CDR2 SQIVND (reference sequence). The CDR3 contains 16 residues. The CDR3 loop is CASSPGLAGEGDTQYF. CDR3 coding DNA: TGTGCCAGTAGCCCTGGACTAGCGGGAGAGGGGGATACGCAGTATTTT.

This clone was observed once. The rearrangement joins TRBV9 to TRBJ2-2, with 11 bases aligning to TRBD2. CDR1 is SGDLS and CDR2 is YYNGEE in the germline V gene. This CDR3 spans 16 amino acids. V lost 0 bases and J lost 7; bases outside the gene matches: 5. As DNA, the CDR3 is TGTGCCAGCAGCGTAGTTAGCGGGAGGGCCGGCGGGGAGCTGTTTTTT. Translated, it gives CASSVVSGRAGGELFF.